This T cell receptor beta chain was identified in a study of shared clonotypes between healthy human individuals. Study conclusions and caveats: Clonotype sharing across several donors was observed for about 5.5% of naive CD4 clonotypes. In having few donors, the study represented limited genetic and exposure-history diversity.

As regards this clone: The antigen remains unidentified.

Here immunoSEQ multiplex PCR was the method, and the copy in TCRdb shows in-frame clones only, minus some. The repertoire has around 2,000,000 clones, roughly 94% of them found once; the top ten carry more than 0.95%. Naivety among CD8 cells was defined by CD45RO negativity and positive CCR7 selection, thereby excluding terminally differentiated effector memory CD45RA+ cells. Donors, healthy HIV-negative adults, lacked recent acute infections or vaccinations. V lost 9 bases and J lost 1, with 13 bases in between. This CDR3 is built from 14 residues. Germline CDR1 reads LNHDA; CDR2 reads SQIVND (reference sequence).

The TCR originated in a man between 18 and 35 years old in good health. V and J are TRBV19 and TRBJ1-5, with D possibly matching TRBD1 (6 bases). The specimen sequenced was naive CD8+ T cells sorted from blood. The CDR3 DNA sequence: TGTGCCAGCAGAGGACAGTTAAGCAATCAGCCCCAGCATTTT. This translates into CASRGQLSNQPQHF.